A single sample is the source of the 30 T cell receptor beta chains below, sequenced in a study of T cell repertoires in ileal Crohn's disease (dated by TCRdb to between 2018 and 2021). Library method: the immunoSEQ multiplex PCR assay. TCRdb carries this immuneACCESS record with in-frame sequences only. Its versions omit some clonotypes, under half of them owing to an unresolved V gene in the studies checked, with the rest unexplained. Recorded for this sample are over 14,000 clones; 65% to 85% of them occurred a single time. The ten largest make up approximately 5.7% of the sample. The sample comprised ileal tissue. Receptors originate from an adult with Crohn's disease.

This clone has a handful of counts. Other DNA sequences in the sample encode the same CDR3. The rearrangement links TRBV6-6 to TRBJ1-5, with 8 bases lining up with TRBD1. Losses at the gene ends were 4 bases for V and 6 bases for J; bases not matched to a gene: 5. Germline assignment: CDR1 MNHNY and CDR2 SVGAGI (reference sequence). The CDR3 totals 14 residues. The CDR3 DNA reads as TGTGCCAGCAGTTCTACAGGGGGAAGTCAGCCCCAGCATTTT. This sequence encodes CASSSTGGSQPQHF.

The chain couples TRBV7-2 to TRBJ2-2; the D gene is possibly TRBD1 (5 bases). Germline values: CDR1 SGHTA, CDR2 FQGNSA. Trimming removed 3 bases from V and 6 bases from J, with 8 bases in between. The CDR3 consists of 13 residues. The CDR3 spells CASSFPGPGELFF. In DNA, the CDR3 is TGTGCCAGCAGCTTCCCAGGGCCCGGGGAGCTGTTTTTT.

This chain links TRBV5-1 with TRBJ2-5, with 7 positions matching TRBD2. V was pared by 0 bases and J by 1 base, with 3 bases of the junction left unmatched. CDR1 and CDR2 from the germline V gene are SGHRS and YFSETQ. CDR3 length: 15 amino acids. The CDR3 spells CASSLGDYTQETQYF. DNA for the CDR3: TGCGCCAGCAGCTTGGGGGACTACACCCAAGAGACCCAGTACTTC.

The chain is built from TRBV5-1 and TRBJ2-2; 7 bases map to TRBD2. Germline CDR1 and CDR2: SGHRS and YFSETQ. This CDR3 is 16 amino acids long. V dropped 6 bases and J dropped 0; count of bases not matched to a gene: 8. In DNA, the CDR3 is TGCGCCAGCACCCTATTAACTAGCGCGAACACCGGGGAGCTGTTTTTT. This gives the protein CASTLLTSANTGELFF.

The chain carries TRBV6-1 and TRBJ1-2; 8 bases fit TRBD1. CDR3 size: 13 residues. J lost 4 bases, V lost 8 bases, and 6 bases had no gene match. Germline V gene lookup returns CDR1 MNHNS and CDR2 SASEGT. The DNA for the CDR3 is TGTGCCAGCCAGGACAGGGCTCGCTATGGCTACACCTTC. Encoded protein: CASQDRARYGYTF.

The rearrangement links TRBV11-2 to TRBJ1-2; D gene ambiguous. Germline V lookup: CDR1 SGHAT, CDR2 FQNNGV. V lost 4 bases to trimming and J lost 4 bases, with 22 bases between them. The CDR3 sequence is 17 residues long. CDR3 nucleotide sequence: TGTGCCAGCAGCTCGGACTACGGGCGTGAGTTGACCTATGGCTACACCTTC. As protein: CASSSDYGRELTYGYTF.

The V and J genes are TRBV5-4 and TRBJ2-1; weak D call: TRBD1 (6 bases). CDR3 length equals 13 residues. Trimming cost V 4 bases and J 4 bases, with 9 bases left between them. Per the germline V gene, CDR1 is SGHNT and CDR2 is YYREEE (reference sequence). In DNA, the CDR3 is TGTGCCAGCAGCGAACAGGGTTACAATGAGCAGTTCTTC. The encoded protein is CASSEQGYNEQFF.

The chain combines TRBV7-3 with TRBJ2-5; the D gene is possibly TRBD1 (5 bases). The germline CDR1 and CDR2 sequences are SGHTA and FQGTGA. Trimming removed 0 bases at V and 7 bases at J, with 9 bases between. The CDR3 extends over 13 amino acids. CDR3 region: CASSLTGLGTQYF. For the CDR3, the DNA is TGTGCCAGCAGCTTAACGGGGCTAGGGACCCAGTACTTC.

This clone was recorded only once. The V call is TRBV29-1, the J call TRBJ1-2; no clear D. The V and J ends lost 6 bases and 4 bases respectively, with 21 bases between them. Germline V gives CDR1 SQVTM, CDR2 ANQGSEA. The CDR3 runs 15 residues. The CDR3 spells CSVPGGLGRSYGYTF. CDR3 DNA: TGCAGCGTCCCAGGCGGACTCGGGCGAAGCTATGGCTACACCTTC.

The chain recombines TRBV2 with TRBJ2-1, with TRBD2 matching 11 bases. The CDR3 totals 13 residues. J gave up 6 bases and V 9 bases, and 4 bases lay outside the gene matches. The germline V gene encodes CDR1 SNHLY and CDR2 FYNNEI. The chain's CDR3 is CASKGTSGNEQFF. The CDR3, as DNA: TGTGCCAGTAAAGGGACTAGCGGCAATGAGCAGTTCTTC.

The rearrangement uses TRBV9 and TRBJ2-5; D gene ambiguous. CDR1 SGDLS and CDR2 YYNGEE come from the germline V gene. V was shortened by 0 bases and J by 5 bases, with 17 bases between the two germline ends. CDR3 length: 16 amino acids. CDR3 residues: CASSVGNGARSETQYF. CDR3 nucleotide sequence: TGTGCCAGCAGCGTAGGCAATGGAGCGAGGAGCGAGACCCAGTACTTC.

V and J are TRBV21-1 and TRBJ1-5; TRBD1 reflects the table's D call only, with no check against the DNA. TRBV21-1 is a pseudogene locus. This CDR3 is built from 19 residues. CDR3 sequence reads: CASSERQGARSKSNQPQHF. CDR3 nucleotides: TGTGCCAGCAGCGAACGACAGGGGGCGCGGAGTAAGAGCAATCAGCCCCAGCATTTT.

This clone was seen once. The DNA for the CDR3 is TGTGCCAGCAGTCGTAGCACTGAAGCTTTCTTT. This translates into CASSRSTEAFF. V usage is TRBV6-5 and J usage is TRBJ1-1; D call uncertain. The V and J ends lost 5 bases and 4 bases respectively, with 5 bases between them. The CDR3 length is 11 residues. Germline CDR1 is MNHEY and CDR2 is SVGAGI.

This chain joins TRBV12-5 and TRBJ1-2; tentative D call: TRBD1 (5 bases). This CDR3 has 19 residues. Looked up from germline, CDR1 is LGHNT and CDR2 is FRNRAP. V was clipped by 0 bases and J by 0 bases, with 20 bases between them. CDR3 in DNA: TGTGCTAGTGGTTTGGTAATCGGGGGAACTTCGTTTGCTAACTATGGCTACACCTTC. Translation gives CASGLVIGGTSFANYGYTF.

The chain has TRBV5-1 and TRBJ2-7; 8 bases agree with TRBD1. The CDR3 is made up of 13 amino acids. From germline, CDR1 is SGHRS and CDR2 YFSETQ. The trim removed 5 bases at V and 3 bases at J, leaving 4 bases unmatched. CDR3 sequence (DNA): TGCGCCAGCAGGACTACAGGGGGCTACGAGCAGTACTTC. Translated, it gives CASRTTGGYEQYF.

This clone appeared a few times. V usage is TRBV6-5 and J usage is TRBJ2-1; weak D call: TRBD1 (5 bases). The CDR3 totals 14 residues. With 9 bases removed from V and 4 bases from J, the gap between germline ends came to 16 bases. CDR1 is MNHEY, CDR2 SVGAGI, per germline. CDR3 region: CARSGMIVYNEQFF. The CDR3 nucleotides are TGTGCCAGATCAGGGATGATCGTTTACAATGAGCAGTTCTTC.

This sequence joins TRBV30 and TRBJ1-2; D is possibly TRBD1 (6 bases). The length of the CDR3 is 13 residues. Trimming took off 0 bases at V and 6 bases at J, with 11 bases between the two ends. Per the germline V gene, CDR1 is GTSNPN and CDR2 is SVGIG (reference sequence). CDR3 coding DNA: TGTGCCTGGAGTGTAGGGGGGGCCCATGGCTACACCTTC. This sequence encodes CAWSVGGAHGYTF.

This chain joins TRBV14 and TRBJ1-1; a weak D match, TRBD1 (5 bases). In germline, CDR1 is SGHDN, CDR2 FVKESK. The CDR3 is made up of 14 amino acids. Trimming took 0 bases from V and 7 from J, leaving 12 bases between them. The CDR3 loop reads CASSQDLGDSEAFF. The CDR3 DNA is TGTGCCAGCAGCCAAGATTTGGGCGACAGTGAAGCTTTCTTT. Complete variable domain (other parts from reference TRBV14 and TRBJ1-1): EAGVTQFPSHSVIEKGQTVTLRCDPISGHDNLYWYRRVMGKEIKFLLHFVKESKQDESGMPNNRFLAERTGGTYSTLKVQPAELEDSGVYFCASSQDLGDSEAFFGQGTRLTVV.

The chain joins TRBV7-2 to TRBJ2-1; a weak D match, TRBD2 (6 bases). Germline V gene lookup returns CDR1 SGHTA and CDR2 FQGNSA. This CDR3 is built from 15 residues. Trimming removed 5 bases from V and 7 bases from J, with 18 bases in between. CDR3 nucleotides: TGTGCCAGCAGCCCGCCGGGACTTAGTTGGAATGAGCAGTTCTTC. Its translation is CASSPPGLSWNEQFF. The full variable domain, with the rest looked up from reference TRBV7-2 and TRBJ2-1, is GAGVSQSPSNKVTEKGKDVELRCDPISGHTALYWYRQSLGQGLEFLIYFQGNSAPDKSGLPSDRFSAERTGGSVSTLTIQRTQQEDSAVYLCASSPPGLSWNEQFFGPGTRLTVL.

The chain has TRBV5-1 and TRBJ2-2; D might be TRBD2 (5 bases). This CDR3 has 15 amino acids. From germline, CDR1 is SGHRS and CDR2 YFSETQ. Trimming took off 3 bases at V and 0 bases at J, with 9 bases between the two ends. The CDR3 here is CASSSHGANTGELFF. CDR3 bases: TGCGCCAGCAGCTCCCACGGGGCGAACACCGGGGAGCTGTTTTTT.

The CDR3 nucleotides are TGTGCCACCAGCAGAGATAAGTCTGGCGCGGGGCGGCAGACCCAGTACTTC. Encoded protein: CATSRDKSGAGRQTQYF. The chain combines TRBV15 with TRBJ2-5; a weak D match, TRBD2 (6 bases). The CDR3 runs 17 residues. Trimming left V 0 bases short and J 6 bases short, with 20 bases between. Germline V gene sequence: CDR1 LNHNV, CDR2 YYDKDF (reference sequence). Supplemented by reference TRBV15 and TRBJ2-5, the full variable domain reads DAMVIQNPRYQVTQFGKPVTLSCSQTLNHNVMYWYQQKSSQAPKLLFHYYDKDFNNEADTPDNFQSRRPNTSFCFLDIRSPGLGDTAMYLCATSRDKSGAGRQTQYFGPGTRLLVL.

The chain has TRBV2 and TRBJ2-7; 9 bases are a match to TRBD1. Germline V CDR1 and CDR2: SNHLY, FYNNEI. V lost 6 bases and J lost 2; bases outside the gene matches: 11. CDR3 size: 16 residues. The CDR3 is CASRGLPRTGAYEQYF. The CDR3 coding sequence is TGTGCCAGCAGAGGCCTCCCACGGACAGGGGCCTACGAGCAGTACTTC.

This sequence joins TRBV7-9 and TRBJ2-1; the D is unclear. Germline V gives CDR1 SEHNR, CDR2 FQNEAQ (reference sequence). V shed 6 bases and J shed 2 bases, with 11 bases lying between them. This CDR3 contains 14 residues. CDR3 sequence reads: CASRPPTAYNEQFF. CDR3 sequence (DNA): TGTGCCAGCAGACCCCCAACGGCCTACAATGAGCAGTTCTTC.

The chain employs TRBV30 and TRBJ1-5; 9 positions match TRBD1. Germline CDR1 and CDR2: GTSNPN and SVGIG (reference sequence). V lost 1 base, J lost 0 bases, and 7 bases stayed unmatched. The CDR3 has 17 amino acids. The CDR3 reads CAWSGRDRASSNQPQHF. The CDR3 DNA sequence: TGTGCCTGGAGTGGCCGGGACAGGGCCTCTAGCAATCAGCCCCAGCATTTT.

V and J are TRBV9 and TRBJ1-2; D may be TRBD1 (6 bases). The CDR3 length is 13 residues. Germline lookup yields CDR1 SGDLS and CDR2 YYNGEE. V lost 3 bases, J lost 3 bases, and 9 bases lay in between. CDR3 coding DNA: TGTGCCAGCAGCGCCGGGACACACTATGGCTACACCTTC. It is translated as CASSAGTHYGYTF.

The chain recombines TRBV7-9 with TRBJ2-1; 16 nucleotides align to TRBD2. J lost 8 bases, V lost 7 bases, and 14 bases had no gene match. Germline V gene data show CDR1 as SEHNR and CDR2 as FQNEAQ (reference sequence). The CDR3 spans 18 residues. CDR3 in amino acids: CASMGGLAGGVGFHEQFF. The CDR3 nucleotides are TGTGCCAGCATGGGGGGACTAGCGGGAGGGGTGGGATTCCATGAGCAGTTCTTC.

This clone was seen more than once but under ten times. The chain recombines TRBV10-1 with TRBJ1-2, with 7 bases fitting TRBD1. The germline CDR1 and CDR2 sequences are WNHNN and SYGVQD (reference sequence). The CDR3 sequence is 14 residues long. Trimming cost V 0 bases and J 3 bases; bases outside gene matches: 1. CDR3 protein: CASSESGTDYGYTF. CDR3 in DNA: TGCGCCAGCAGTGAGTCCGGGACAGACTATGGCTACACCTTC.

This clone was seen once. This chain joins TRBV10-3 and TRBJ2-5; the match to TRBD2 covers 7 bases. The CDR3 is 18 amino acids. Germline V CDR1 and CDR2: ENHRY, SYGVKD. V lost 2 bases and J lost 1; bases outside the gene matches: 13. The chain's CDR3 is CAISESPPAGLSQETQYF. The CDR3 nucleotides are TGTGCCATCAGTGAGAGCCCGCCAGCGGGACTAAGCCAAGAGACCCAGTACTTC.

This chain links TRBV5-4 with TRBJ1-2; D uncertain. Between the trimmed V and J ends, which lost 4 bases and 1 base, there was a span of 5 bases. The CDR3 covers 12 residues. CDR1 SGHNT and CDR2 YYREEE come from the germline V gene (reference sequence). The CDR3 spells CASSIVNYGYTF. The CDR3 nucleotides are TGTGCCAGCAGCATAGTTAACTATGGCTACACCTTC.

The chain has TRBV29-1 and TRBJ2-7; 8 bases align to TRBD2. This CDR3 is 13 amino acids long. V gave up 5 bases and J gave up 4 bases; unmatched junction bases: 7. The germline V gene has CDR1 SQVTM and CDR2 ANQGSEA. The CDR3 nucleotides read TGCAGCGTTCGAGCTAGCGGGTCTTACGAGCAGTACTTC. Its protein product is CSVRASGSYEQYF.